These 14 T cell receptor beta chains originate from one sample sequenced in a study of T cells in Graves' hyperthyroidism and ophthalmopathy. Researchers amplified the TCR beta CDR3 regions from RNA transcripts. An initial round of RT-PCR targeting the TCR CDR3 relied on the HTBI primer set. TCRdb independently ran MiXCR on the multiplex PCR reads; one entry per CDR3 protein. The sample holds 550,000 to 700,000 distinct CDR3 sequences; about half are singletons and the top ten take over 15%. Specimen: peripheral blood or thyroid tissue (not recorded which). These receptors originate from an adult woman with Graves' disease, either hyperthyroidism or ophthalmopathy (not recorded which).

This clonotype was counted at least ten times. The chain is built from TRBV12-3 or TRBV12-4 and TRBJ2-7; 8 positions match TRBD2. The V gene end was trimmed by 4 bases and the J gene end by 0 bases; junction bases not matched to a gene: 8. The CDR3 is made up of 16 amino acids. The CDR3 reads CASSSSHGTSSYEQYF. The CDR3, as DNA: TGTGCCAGCAGTTCTAGCCATGGGACTAGCTCCTACGAGCAGTACTTC.

The chain is built from TRBV25-1 and TRBJ2-5; D is tentatively TRBD1 or TRBD2 (5 bases each). V dropped 4 bases and J dropped 3 bases, with 15 bases sitting between them. Germline CDR1 is MGHDK and CDR2 is SYGVNS. The CDR3 loop spans 15 amino acids. CDR3 protein: CASSAMPGPEETQYF. DNA for the CDR3: TGTGCCAGCAGTGCAATGCCGGGACCCGAAGAGACCCAGTACTTC.

This clonotype was observed a few times. This sequence joins TRBV7-2 and TRBJ2-5; D may correspond to TRBD1 or TRBD2 (5 bases each). The V gene's germline CDR1 is SGHTA and CDR2 FQGNSA. The CDR3 has 15 residues. V was pared by 7 bases and J by 9 bases, with 24 bases between. The CDR3 nucleotides read TGTGCCAGCAACAAGCCGGGACGGTTTAGGTTGGCCCAGTACTTC. It translates to CASNKPGRFRLAQYF.

The chain joins TRBV24-1 to TRBJ2-6; maybe TRBD1 (6 bases). This CDR3 is 16 amino acids long. V gave up 7 bases and J gave up 0 bases, with 12 bases separating them. Germline values: CDR1 KGHDR, CDR2 SFDVKD. The CDR3 region is CATSATGNSGANVLTF. CDR3 nucleotide sequence: TGTGCCACCAGCGCCACAGGGAACTCTGGGGCCAACGTCCTGACTTTC.

The chain links TRBV4-2 to TRBJ2-7, with D perhaps TRBD1 (5 bases). Between the trimmed V and J ends, which lost 3 bases and 0 bases, there was a span of 24 bases. This CDR3 comprises 19 residues. Germline CDR1 is LGHNA and CDR2 is YNFKEQ. The CDR3 bases are TGTGCCAGCAGCCAGGCGAGTAACTTTGACAGAACATACTCCTACGAGCAGTACTTC. Protein sequence: CASSQASNFDRTYSYEQYF.

In this sample, this clonotype turned up many times. V is TRBV14 and J is TRBJ1-4, with a weak D call TRBD1 (5 bases). The CDR3 extends over 15 amino acids. Trimming shortened V by 3 bases and J by 3 bases, and 11 bases separated the two germline ends. Per the germline V gene, CDR1 is SGHDN and CDR2 is FVKESK. The CDR3 nucleotides read TGTGCCAGCAGCCAGGCGACAGCATCTAATGAAAAACTGTTTTTT. It yields the protein CASSQATASNEKLFF.

This clonotype was counted many times. V gene TRBV10-2 combines with J gene TRBJ2-7, with 7 bases identical to TRBD1. Per the germline V gene, CDR1 is WSHSY and CDR2 is SAAADI. V lost 3 bases and J lost 0; bases outside the gene matches: 5. CDR3 length equals 15 residues. The CDR3 DNA follows: TGCGCCAGCAGTGATGGGACAGCAAGCTCCTACGAGCAGTACTTC. Residues: CASSDGTASSYEQYF.

This clonotype was recorded many times. V gene TRBV20-1 combines with J gene TRBJ1-4; tentative D call: TRBD1 (6 bases). CDR3 size: 14 residues. Trimming shortened V by 7 bases and J by 0 bases, and 12 bases separated the two germline ends. Germline loops: CDR1 DFQATT, CDR2 SNEGSKA (reference sequence). CDR3 DNA: TGCAGTGTATTCGGGGGGCCAACTAATGAAAAACTGTTTTTT. Translated: CSVFGGPTNEKLFF.

This chain joins TRBV2 and TRBJ2-2; TRBD1 agrees at 10 bases. CDR3 length: 14 amino acids. Germline values: CDR1 SNHLY, CDR2 FYNNEI. The CDR3 DNA reads TGTGCTCGACAGGGGGCTTCGAACACCGGGGAGCTGTTTTTT. Encoded protein: CARQGASNTGELFF.

The rearrangement joins TRBV10-3 to TRBJ2-5, with 8 positions matching TRBD2. CDR1 is ENHRY, CDR2 SYGVKD, per germline. The CDR3 spans 16 residues. Trimming took 4 bases from V and 5 from J; bases not matched to a gene: 12. CDR3 in DNA: TGTGCCATCAGTGTAGCAGGTAGCGGGATGATGGAGACCCAGTACTTC. Translating it yields CAISVAGSGMMETQYF.

The chain carries TRBV18 and TRBJ2-7, with 8 bases matching TRBD1. The CDR3 has 15 residues. The V gene end was trimmed by 0 bases and the J gene end by 7 bases; junction bases not matched to a gene: 8. The germline V gene encodes CDR1 KGHSH and CDR2 LQKENI. The CDR3 nucleotides are TGTGCCAGCTCACCACCGTCACAGGGGGTGTGGGAGCAGTACTTC. This translates into CASSPPSQGVWEQYF.

The gene calls are TRBV7-8 and TRBJ2-5; 7 nucleotides align to TRBD1. This CDR3 comprises 15 residues. V gave up 5 bases and J gave up 5 bases; unmatched junction bases: 11. Germline CDR1 SGHVS, CDR2 FQNEAQ. The DNA for the CDR3 is TGTGCCAGCAGCCTCAGGGGGTCGCAACACGAGACCCAGTACTTC. Translating it yields CASSLRGSQHETQYF.

The sample holds many counts of this clonotype. The chain combines TRBV6-6 with TRBJ1-6; D is ambiguous. Germline V gene lookup returns CDR1 MNHNY and CDR2 SVGAGI (reference sequence). This CDR3 comprises 11 residues. With 2 bases removed from V and 10 bases from J, the gap between germline ends came to 3 bases. The CDR3 DNA sequence: TGTGCCAGCAGTTACGGCTCACCCCTCCACTTT. It codes for CASSYGSPLHF.

CDR3 amino acids: CASRATGTGANVLTF. In DNA, the CDR3 is TGTGCCAGCAGAGCGACAGGGACAGGGGCCAACGTCCTGACTTTC. This chain uses TRBV6-6 with TRBJ2-6, with 7 positions matching TRBD1. The V gene end was trimmed by 6 bases and the J gene end by 4 bases; junction bases not matched to a gene: 6. Germline V gene data show CDR1 as MNHNY and CDR2 as SVGAGI (reference sequence). The CDR3 consists of 15 residues.